This TCR beta chain was sequenced during a study of beta chain features in type 1 diabetes. The CDR3 runs to 14 residues. The V end was cut by 4 bases, the J end by 3 bases, with 14 bases between. Germline V lookup: CDR1 SGHRS, CDR2 YFSETQ. Sorted CD4+ subsets: naive, central memory, regulatory, stem cell-like memory (CD45RO/CCR7/CD25/CD127/CD95/CD27 panel). Every isolated RNA sample was fully reverse transcribed, so sequencing captured expressed TCRB transcripts. The repertoire was sequenced with immunoSEQ multiplex PCR; TCRdb's copy has only in-frame clones and lacks some. Among under 550,000 clones listed, around 10% were seen once.

This receptor was identified in a woman younger than 35 in good health. V and J are TRBV5-1 and TRBJ2-7, with D perhaps TRBD1 (6 bases). Sequencing was done on a sample of naive CD4+ T cells from blood. The chain's CDR3 is CASSEGTGYYEQYV. DNA for the CDR3: TGCGCCAGCAGCGAAGGAACAGGGTACTACGAGCAGTACGTC.